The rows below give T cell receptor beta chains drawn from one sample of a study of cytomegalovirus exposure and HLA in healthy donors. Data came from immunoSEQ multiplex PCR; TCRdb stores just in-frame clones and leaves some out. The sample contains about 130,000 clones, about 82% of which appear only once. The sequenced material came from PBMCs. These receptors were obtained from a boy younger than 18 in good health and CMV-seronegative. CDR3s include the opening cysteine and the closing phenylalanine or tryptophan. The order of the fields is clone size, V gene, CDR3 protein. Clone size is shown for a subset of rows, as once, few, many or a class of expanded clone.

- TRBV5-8 CASSLAIQQYF
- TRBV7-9 CASSLVSSDEQFF
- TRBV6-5 CASRGQGSADTQYF
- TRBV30 CACGHFKYSYGYTF
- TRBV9 CASSVGTGELFF
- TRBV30 CASSQGSGNTIYF
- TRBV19 CASSAEGTSITDTQYF
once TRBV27 CASSLGDRGWNEQYF
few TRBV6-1 CASSELAYNEQFF
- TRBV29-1 CSVRKGAEAFF
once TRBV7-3 CASSSKQGLGTDTQYF
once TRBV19 CASSISGTGVNIQYF